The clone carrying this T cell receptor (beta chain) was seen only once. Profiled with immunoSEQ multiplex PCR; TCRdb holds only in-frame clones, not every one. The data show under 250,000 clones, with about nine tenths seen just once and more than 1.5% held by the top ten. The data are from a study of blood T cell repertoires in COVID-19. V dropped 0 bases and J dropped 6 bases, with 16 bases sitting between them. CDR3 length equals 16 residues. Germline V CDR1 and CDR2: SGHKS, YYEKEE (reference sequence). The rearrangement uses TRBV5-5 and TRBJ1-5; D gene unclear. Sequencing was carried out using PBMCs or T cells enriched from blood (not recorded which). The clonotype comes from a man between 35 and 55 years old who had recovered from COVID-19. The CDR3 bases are TGTGCCAGCAGCTTGGGGCCGATTGGCGGTAGTCAGCCCCAGCATTTT. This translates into CASSLGPIGGSQPQHF.